These T cell receptor beta chains were read from a single sample in a study of identical twins. MiXCR, applied by TCRdb to the 5' RACE reads, yields one record per CDR3 protein. The sample includes 700,000 to 950,000 distinct CDR3 sequences, 12% of them seen just once. This sample also appeared in a second study, on yellow fever vaccine responses in identical twins.

The material sequenced was PBMCs. The receptors were gathered from a woman aged 18-35 years in good health. The CDR3 runs from the conserved cysteine through the conserved F or W. The order of the fields is clone size, D gene, J gene, V gene, CDR3 protein, CDR3 DNA. A D gene is named only where the DNA matches it firmly. Only some rows state a clone size, as once, few, many or a class for expanded clones.

>few|-|TRBJ1-1|TRBV2
CASLYGTEAFF
TGTGCCAGCCTCTACGGGACTGAAGCTTTCTTT
>-|-|TRBJ1-1|TRBV6-5
CASSYSTGGGNTEAFF
TGTGCCAGCAGTTACTCGACGGGGGGCGGGAACACTGAAGCTTTCTTT
>few|-|TRBJ2-3|TRBV4-1
CASSQARGGGTDTQYF
TGCGCCAGCAGCCAAGCCCGAGGGGGTGGGACCGATACGCAGTATTTT
>-|-|TRBJ2-2|TRBV12-3/TRBV12-4
CASSSLQTNTGELFF
TGTGCCAGCAGTTCACTACAGACGAACACCGGGGAGCTGTTTTTT
>few|-|TRBJ1-1|TRBV19
CASSIVAANTEAFF
TGTGCCAGTAGTATAGTGGCCGCGAACACTGAAGCTTTCTTT
>-|TRBD1|TRBJ2-3|TRBV5-1
CASSSGTGPTDTQYF
TGCGCCAGCAGTTCCGGGACAGGACCTACGGATACGCAGTATTTT
>-|-|TRBJ2-5|TRBV29-1
CSAQTGRETQYF
TGCAGCGCACAGACTGGCAGAGAGACCCAGTACTTC
>few|TRBD2|TRBJ2-1|TRBV7-9
CASSLEALAGEPTYNEQFF
TGTGCCAGCAGCTTAGAAGCGCTAGCGGGAGAGCCGACCTACAATGAGCAGTTCTTC
>few|TRBD1|TRBJ1-1|TRBV12-3/TRBV12-4
CASSFRGDREAFF
TGTGCCAGCAGCTTCCGAGGGGACAGGGAAGCTTTCTTT
>once|-|TRBJ2-7|TRBV6-1
CASRAGLTSGYEQYF
TGTGCCAGCAGGGCGGGACTGACAAGCGGCTACGAGCAGTACTTC
>few|-|TRBJ2-3|TRBV11-2
CASSLYRAHTDTQYF
TGTGCCAGCAGCTTATACAGGGCTCACACAGATACGCAGTATTTT
>many|TRBD1|TRBJ1-1|TRBV15
CATSREGTGGTEAFF
TGTGCCACCAGCAGAGAAGGGACAGGGGGCACTGAAGCTTTCTTT
>-|-|TRBJ2-1|TRBV7-3
CASSLNGRVLVPNEQFF
TGTGCCAGCAGCTTAAATGGCCGGGTCCTAGTCCCCAATGAGCAGTTCTTC
>-|-|TRBJ2-7|TRBV7-9
CASSLDSGRDEQYF
TGTGCCAGCAGCTTGGATTCCGGCAGGGACGAGCAGTACTTC
>-|-|TRBJ1-2|TRBV2
CASSVRRAKEGYTF
TGTGCCAGCAGTGTAAGGAGGGCTAAGGAAGGCTACACCTTC
>-|-|TRBJ2-7|TRBV5-6
CASSTSRRGEQYF
TGTGCCAGCAGCACCTCGAGACGCGGCGAGCAGTACTTC
>-|-|TRBJ2-1|TRBV18
CASSPRGTPGLLGANEQFF
TGTGCCAGCTCACCAAGAGGGACCCCTGGACTACTAGGGGCCAATGAGCAGTTCTTC
>-|TRBD2|TRBJ2-3|TRBV12-3/TRBV12-4
CASNIAGGRTDTQYF
TGTGCCAGCAACATAGCGGGAGGGCGAACAGATACGCAGTATTTT
>-|-|TRBJ2-2|TRBV3-1
CASSQGTPGRELFF
TGTGCCAGCAGCCAGGGGACTCCCGGCAGGGAGCTGTTTTTT